This paragraph reports one T cell receptor (beta chain). This specimen belongs to a study of blood T cell repertoires in COVID-19. The overall study: Samples taken during acute and convalescent COVID-19 were collected in the United States, Italy and Spain. Sample material is recorded as cDNA or gDNA derived from T cells, B-cell-depleted T cells, or PBMCs.

Clones were sequenced by immunoSEQ multiplex PCR, and TCRdb holds only the in-frame ones, with some missing. The table records just over 65,000 clones, roughly 91% of them present only once. The V gene's germline CDR1 is MNHEY and CDR2 SVGAGI. Between the trimmed V and J ends, which lost 6 bases and 1 base, there was a span of 9 bases. The CDR3 spans 13 residues. The chain recombines TRBV6-5 with TRBJ1-2; TRBD1 might be the D (5 bases). Sequences were obtained from peripheral blood. This receptor was obtained from a man in his sixties with acute or convalescent COVID-19. The CDR3 sequence is CASSMDNNYGYTF. In DNA, the CDR3 is TGTGCCAGCAGCATGGACAATAACTATGGCTACACCTTC.